These 6 T cell receptor beta chains originate from one sample sequenced in a study of cytomegalovirus exposure and HLA in healthy donors. Amplification used 60 Vbeta primers and 13 Jbeta primers. Data came from immunoSEQ multiplex PCR; TCRdb stores just in-frame clones and leaves some out. Among more than 45,000 clones, approximately 70% were seen once, and the ten largest hold approximately 6%. Specimen: PBMCs. These TCRs come from a man younger than 40 in good health and CMV-seronegative.

The chain links TRBV9 to TRBJ2-3; 7 nucleotides agree with TRBD2. Trimming took 2 bases from V and 5 from J; bases not matched to a gene: 8. The CDR3 loop spans 15 amino acids. The germline V gene has CDR1 SGDLS and CDR2 YYNGEE. CDR3 region: CASSVGGSVGDTQYF. The CDR3 DNA reads as TGTGCCAGCAGCGTGGGCGGGAGTGTTGGAGATACGCAGTATTTT.

The rearrangement uses TRBV29-1 and TRBJ2-2; weak D call: TRBD1 (6 bases). The V and J ends lost 6 bases and 7 bases respectively, with 18 bases between them. Germline V gene lookup returns CDR1 SQVTM and CDR2 ANQGSEA. This CDR3 contains 14 residues. Here the CDR3 reads CSVGRSQGVGELFF. CDR3 nucleotides: TGCAGCGTGGGACGTTCACAGGGAGTCGGGGAGCTGTTTTTT.

This clone was counted a single time. The V call is TRBV5-3, the J call TRBJ2-2; 9 bases map to TRBD1. TRBV5-3 counts as an open reading frame of uncertain function. V dropped 4 bases and J dropped 4; count of bases not matched to a gene: 11. CDR3 length equals 17 residues. This CDR3 reads CARSVVTGGRGTGELFF. CDR3 sequence (DNA): TGTGCCAGAAGCGTCGTGACAGGGGGGCGCGGCACCGGGGAGCTGTTTTTT.

The chain recombines TRBV5-1 with TRBJ2-1; 10 nucleotides agree with TRBD1. V shed 6 bases and J 8 bases; nucleotides not matched to a gene: 8. Per the germline V gene, CDR1 is SGHRS and CDR2 is YFSETQ. This CDR3 spans 14 amino acids. The CDR3, as DNA: TGCGCCAGCACCAAACGACAGGGGGCTGATGAGCAGTTCTTC. Its translation is CASTKRQGADEQFF. The full variable domain, rest sourced from reference TRBV5-1 and TRBJ2-1, is KAGVTQTPRYLIKTRGQQVTLSCSPISGHRSVSWYQQTPGQGLQFLFEYFSETQRNKGNFPGRFSGRQFSNSRSEMNVSTLELGDSALYLCASTKRQGADEQFFGPGTRLTVL.

This clone was observed a handful of times. The chain joins TRBV7-9 to TRBJ2-3; 13 bases fit TRBD2. The CDR3 spans 16 residues. Trimming took 5 bases from V and 3 from J; bases not matched to a gene: 5. Germline V gene data show CDR1 as SEHNR and CDR2 as FQNEAQ (reference sequence). In DNA, the CDR3 is TGTGCCAGCAGCATGACTAGCGGGAGGACTACAGATACGCAGTATTTT. This sequence encodes CASSMTSGRTTDTQYF.

This rearrangement joins TRBV27 to TRBJ1-2; possibly TRBD1 for D (6 bases). This CDR3 is 16 amino acids long. V was clipped by 4 bases and J by 5 bases, with 20 bases between them. CDR1 MNHEY and CDR2 SMNVEV come from the germline V gene (reference sequence). The CDR3 DNA follows: TGTGCCAGCAGTTCGATTCGGACAGCTCAGATTTATGGCTACACCTTC. Translated, it gives CASSSIRTAQIYGYTF.